This TCR beta chain was sequenced for a study of cytomegalovirus exposure and HLA in healthy donors. Remarks on this clone: Antigen: not known.

Study observations and caveats: Common viral pathogens were later found to be apparently linked to several of the most significant clusters. TCR beta V segments were, for the most part, productive about 90% or about 30% of the time in an earlier analysis. Analyses of presence/absence relied on an assumption of roughly uniform sequencing depth across donors.

Amplification used 60 Vbeta primers and 13 Jbeta primers. Assay: immunoSEQ multiplex PCR; the TCRdb copy retains only in-frame clones and omits some. The sample carries around 130,000 clones, roughly 77% recorded once. This CDR3 has 15 amino acids. Trimming removed 0 bases from V and 3 bases from J, with 11 bases in between. CDR1 is SGDLS, CDR2 YYNGEE, per germline. The rearrangement uses TRBV9 and TRBJ2-3; the D gene is possibly TRBD1 (5 bases). This TCR came from a woman aged 40-49 years in good health and CMV-seropositive. The material sequenced was PBMCs. This CDR3 is CASSVAQVPTDTQYF. The CDR3, as DNA: TGTGCCAGCAGCGTAGCACAGGTCCCTACAGATACGCAGTATTTT.